This TCR beta chain was sequenced during a study of response to subunit inactivated influenza vaccine. Study results and limitations: The authors suggested that few new T cells are recruited per seasonal influenza vaccination.

In germline, CDR1 is SGHAT, CDR2 FQNNGV. The length of the CDR3 is 16 residues. Trimming stripped 4 bases from V and 0 bases from J, with 13 bases between. This clonotype was detected only a few times. The antigen remains undetermined. TCRdb reanalysed the RT-PCR reads using MiXCR and keeps one entry per CDR3 protein. The sample holds 450,000 to 600,000 distinct CDR3 sequences, 6.5% to 8% seen once. The chain couples TRBV11-2 to TRBJ2-1; no clear D. The TCR comes from a man between 45 and 75 years old who received an inactivated influenza vaccine. The starting material was PBMCs from blood, obtained roughly 24 months after vaccination. Written as DNA, the CDR3 is TGTGCCAGCAGCTCATCTAGGTTCAGCTCCTACAATGAGCAGTTCTTC. This codes for CASSSSRFSSYNEQFF.